This T cell receptor beta chain was identified during a study of graft-versus-host responses after intestinal transplantation. The method was immunoSEQ multiplex PCR; TCRdb's version includes in-frame clones alone and lacks a portion of them. The table lists approximately 130,000 clones, more than 90% of them singletons. Germline V gene sequence: CDR1 SGDLS, CDR2 YYNGEE. Trimming stripped 5 bases from V and 2 bases from J, with 12 bases between. The CDR3 is made up of 14 amino acids. About this clone itself: Its antigen remains unidentified.

This clonotype originated in a human donor who received an intestinal transplant. This chain joins TRBV9 and TRBJ2-3; D unresolved. The specimen was unstimulated CD4+ T cells sorted from spleen or lymph node cells, collected before intestinal transplant. The CDR3 nucleotides read TGTGCCAGCAGTCCGACCCAGCTCACAGATACGCAGTATTTT. This translates into CASSPTQLTDTQYF.